This passage covers 11 T cell receptor beta chains from one sample sequenced in a study of control samples from healthy donors and cancer patients (dated by TCRdb to 2020 to 2022). Libraries came from the immunoSEQ multiplex PCR assay. TCRdb limited this immuneACCESS table to in-frame rearrangements with V and J called. A share of clones is missing; checked studies link under half to unresolved V genes, and the rest is unexplained. For this sample there are about 120,000 clones; around nine tenths appear just once. Together, the top ten hold roughly an eighth of the sample. The material sequenced was blood. The receptors stem from a man younger than 45 in good health.

Only one count was recorded for this clone. The chain combines TRBV6-5 with TRBJ1-4; D may be TRBD1 (5 bases). The V end was cut by 8 bases, the J end by 7 bases, with 17 bases between. CDR1 is MNHEY and CDR2 is SVGAGI in the germline V gene. The CDR3 has 14 amino acids. CDR3 in DNA: TGTGCCAGCGATCCGGGACCGAGAAGTGAAAAACTGTTTTTT. Residues: CASDPGPRSEKLFF.

On this clone itself: Additional DNA sequences in this sample encode the identical CDR3. The chain has TRBV2 and TRBJ2-5; tentatively, D is TRBD2 (5 bases). V lost 11 bases and J 2 bases, leaving 12 bases between the germline ends. The CDR3 runs 12 residues. Germline V gene sequence: CDR1 SNHLY, CDR2 FYNNEI. This chain's CDR3 is CASRRVQETQYF. CDR3 sequence (DNA): TGTGCCTCTCGGCGGGTTCAAGAGACCCAGTACTTC.

V is TRBV5-1 and J is TRBJ2-3, with D uncertain. Germline CDR1 reads SGHRS; CDR2 reads YFSETQ. V lost 0 bases, J lost 0 bases, and 8 bases lay in between. This CDR3 comprises 15 residues. CDR3 DNA sequence: TGCGCCAGCAGCTTGGTGTCAGGTAGCACAGATACGCAGTATTTT. Translation gives CASSLVSGSTDTQYF.

The chain links TRBV30 to TRBJ2-1, with D unresolved. This CDR3 has 13 residues. Germline CDR1 and CDR2: GTSNPN and SVGIG (reference sequence). Trimming removed 4 bases from V and 10 bases from J, with 17 bases in between. DNA for the CDR3: TGTGCCTGGAACCTGGCTCGTCCAAGGGAGCAGTTCTTC. This sequence encodes CAWNLARPREQFF.

The J gene is TRBJ2-3, the V gene TRBV5-1; D is uncertain. Germline CDR1 and CDR2: SGHRS and YFSETQ. The CDR3 extends over 14 amino acids. V dropped 6 bases and J dropped 0 bases, with 11 bases sitting between them. The CDR3 loop reads CASMQQSSTDTQYF. For the CDR3, the DNA is TGCGCCAGCATGCAGCAATCTAGCACAGATACGCAGTATTTT.

V is TRBV21-1 and J is TRBJ1-4. TRBV21-1 has pseudogene status. The CDR3 length is 16 residues. Here the CDR3 DNA reads TGTGCCAGCAGCAAAGGGGACTCTACTTTAAATGAAAAACTGTTTTTT. This encodes CASSKGDSTLNEKLFF.

The gene calls are TRBV2 and TRBJ1-4; D unresolved. V lost 4 bases and J lost 8, with 14 bases in between. The CDR3 totals 14 residues. The germline V gene has CDR1 SNHLY and CDR2 FYNNEI. CDR3 sequence reads: CASSGQGSQEKLFF. As DNA, the CDR3 is TGTGCCAGCAGTGGTCAAGGGAGCCAGGAAAAACTGTTTTTT.

In regard to this clone: The sample carries other DNA sequences with the same CDR3. This chain connects TRBV30 to TRBJ1-2; D perhaps matches TRBD1 (5 bases). The CDR3 length is 13 residues. V lost 3 bases, J lost 1 base, and 9 bases lay in between. CDR1 and CDR2 from the germline V gene are GTSNPN and SVGIG (reference sequence). The DNA for the CDR3 is TGTGCCTGGAGCTCAGACAGTAACTATGGCTACACCTTC. Its translation is CAWSSDSNYGYTF.

This chain connects TRBV10-1 to TRBJ1-2; D is unresolved. Deletions cut 5 bases from V and 0 bases from J, with 13 bases between. The CDR3 has 15 amino acids. The germline CDR1 and CDR2 sequences are WNHNN and SYGVQD (reference sequence). CDR3 region: CASSPGSASNYGYTF. CDR3 in DNA: TGCGCCAGCAGTCCAGGCTCCGCTTCTAACTATGGCTACACCTTC.

This clone was observed a handful of times. Written as DNA, the CDR3 is TGTGCCAGCAGCGAGCCGGGAGGAGGGGACACTGAAGCTTTCTTT. Its translation: CASSEPGGGDTEAFF. The chain links TRBV3-1 (or the pseudogene TRBV3-2) to TRBJ1-1; a possible D gene is TRBD1 (5 bases). Germline V CDR1 and CDR2: LGHDT, YNNKEL (reference sequence). The CDR3 totals 15 residues. Deletions cut 5 bases from V and 3 bases from J, with 16 bases between.

The chain is built from TRBV19 and TRBJ1-1, with D unresolved. Germline loops: CDR1 LNHDA, CDR2 SQIVND (reference sequence). Trimming stripped 7 bases from V and 1 base from J, with 10 bases between. The CDR3 consists of 13 residues. CDR3 sequence reads: CASKRRTNTEAFF. CDR3 DNA sequence: TGTGCCAGTAAACGGCGGACGAACACTGAAGCTTTCTTT.